This T cell receptor (beta chain) was recovered during a study of T-cell memory formation after mild COVID-19. Germline assignment: CDR1 SGHRS and CDR2 YFSETQ. V was pared by 0 bases and J by 7 bases, with 5 bases of the junction left unmatched. This CDR3 has 15 amino acids. TCRdb processed the 5' RACE reads anew with MiXCR; each CDR3 protein has one entry. Counted here are 550,000 to 600,000 distinct CDR3 sequences, roughly 17% occurring once; the ten biggest clones make up about 8.1%. Study findings and constraints: The study detected some responding clones in pre-infection memory, suggesting cross-reactive memory joined.

This clonotype was picked up many times. What it recognizes is unknown. The chain has TRBV5-1 and TRBJ1-5, with TRBD1 matching over 9 bases. This TCR was sampled from an adult woman who had mild COVID-19 (a few samples of this study predate the infection). Cell type and time point are not known. Source material: PBMCs or a T cell subset sorted from them (not recorded which). The CDR3 is CASSLDGTGSQPQHF. Written as DNA, the CDR3 is TGCGCCAGCAGCTTGGACGGGACAGGGTCCCAGCCCCAGCATTTT.